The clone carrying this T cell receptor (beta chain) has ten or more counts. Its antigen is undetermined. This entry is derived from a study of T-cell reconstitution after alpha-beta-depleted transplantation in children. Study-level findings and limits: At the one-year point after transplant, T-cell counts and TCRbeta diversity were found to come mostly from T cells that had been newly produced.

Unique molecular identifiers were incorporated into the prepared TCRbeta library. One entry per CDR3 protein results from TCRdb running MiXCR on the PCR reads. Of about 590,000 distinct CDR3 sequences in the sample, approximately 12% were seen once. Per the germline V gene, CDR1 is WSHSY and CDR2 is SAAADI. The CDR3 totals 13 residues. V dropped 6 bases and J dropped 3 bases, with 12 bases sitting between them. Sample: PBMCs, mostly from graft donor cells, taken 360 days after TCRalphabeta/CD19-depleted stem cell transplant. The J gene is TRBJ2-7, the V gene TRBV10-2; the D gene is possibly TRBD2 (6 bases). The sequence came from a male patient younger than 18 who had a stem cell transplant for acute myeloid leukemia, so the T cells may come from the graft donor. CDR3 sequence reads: CASRPRLDYEQYF. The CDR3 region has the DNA TGCGCCAGCAGACCTCGACTAGACTACGAGCAGTACTTC.